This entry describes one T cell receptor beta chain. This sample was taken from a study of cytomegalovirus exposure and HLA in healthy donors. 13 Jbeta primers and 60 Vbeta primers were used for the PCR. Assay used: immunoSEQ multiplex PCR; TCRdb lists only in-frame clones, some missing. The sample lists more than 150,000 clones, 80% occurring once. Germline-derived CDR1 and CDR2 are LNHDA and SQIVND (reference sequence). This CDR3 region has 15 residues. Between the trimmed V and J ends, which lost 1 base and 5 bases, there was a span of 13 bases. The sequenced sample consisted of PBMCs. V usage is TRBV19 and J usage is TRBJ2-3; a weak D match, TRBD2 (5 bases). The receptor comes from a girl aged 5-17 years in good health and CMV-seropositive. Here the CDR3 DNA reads TGTGCCAGTAGTATAGCACTAGTTATGGGAGATACGCAGTATTTT. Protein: CASSIALVMGDTQYF. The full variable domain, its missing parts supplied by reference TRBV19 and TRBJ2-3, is DGGITQSPKYLFRKEGQNVTLSCEQNLNHDAMYWYRQDPGQGLRLIYYSQIVNDFQKGDIAEGYSVSREKKESFPLTVTSAQKNPTAFYLCASSIALVMGDTQYFGPGTRLTVL.